A single sample is the source of the 30 T cell receptor beta chains below, sequenced in a study of blood T cell repertoires in COVID-19. TCRdb's copy holds only in-frame clones and misses some; the assay was immunoSEQ multiplex PCR. The sample lists around 99,000 clones; 85% to 90% were seen once. The material sequenced was peripheral blood. The receptors originated from a human donor in a cohort sampled during active COVID-19.

The gene calls are TRBV4-1 and TRBJ2-4; tentatively, D is TRBD1 (6 bases). From germline, CDR1 is MGHRA and CDR2 YSYEKL. The CDR3 is made up of 16 amino acids. Trimming removed 4 bases at V and 0 bases at J, with 13 bases between. CDR3 in amino acids: CASSLDRVLAKNIQYF. Written as DNA, the CDR3 is TGCGCCAGCAGCCTGGACAGAGTCTTAGCCAAAAACATTCAGTACTTC.

The rearrangement joins TRBV19 to TRBJ2-7; 8 nucleotides line up with TRBD1. This CDR3 comprises 16 residues. V was pared by 11 bases and J by 4 bases, with 19 bases of the junction left unmatched. Germline CDR1 is LNHDA and CDR2 is SQIVND (reference sequence). CDR3 nucleotide sequence: TGTGCCTCCCAAGCCGTGGCAGGGGGCGTTGGGTACGAGCAGTACTTC. This gives the protein CASQAVAGGVGYEQYF. The full variable domain, in which reference TRBV19 and TRBJ2-7 provide the parts outside the CDR3, is DGGITQSPKYLFRKEGQNVTLSCEQNLNHDAMYWYRQDPGQGLRLIYYSQIVNDFQKGDIAEGYSVSREKKESFPLTVTSAQKNPTAFYLCASQAVAGGVGYEQYFGPGTRLTVT.

This CDR3 reads CAISGGVVAGLGELFF. The CDR3 DNA reads as TGTGCCATCAGTGGAGGGGTGGTAGCGGGACTCGGGGAGCTGTTTTTT. The chain has TRBV10-3 and TRBJ2-2; 8 positions match TRBD2. Germline lookup yields CDR1 ENHRY and CDR2 SYGVKD. With 4 bases clipped from V and 7 bases from J, the junction kept 11 bases outside the gene matches. The CDR3 runs to 16 residues.

The rearrangement uses TRBV12-3 or TRBV12-4 and TRBJ2-5; D possibly corresponds to TRBD1 (6 bases). The CDR3 is made up of 12 amino acids. The V end lost 7 bases, the J end lost 4 bases, and 10 bases lay between the germline ends. The DNA for the CDR3 is TGTGCCAGCACCAAACAGGGAGAGACCCAGTACTTC. Translation: CASTKQGETQYF.

In the case of this clone: The junction shows a germline mismatch at one end, possibly a read error. The chain uses TRBV20-1 and TRBJ1-2, with TRBD1 identical over 8 bases. The CDR3 consists of 9 residues. The V gene's germline CDR1 is DFQATT and CDR2 SNEGSKA (reference sequence). In DNA form, the CDR3 reads TGCAGTGCCTCCGGGACAGGTACTTTC. The encoded protein is CSASGTGTF.

This clone was detected once. This chain uses TRBV9 with TRBJ2-1, with TRBD2 as a possible D gene (6 bases). Trimming shortened V by 0 bases and J by 5 bases, and 15 bases separated the two germline ends. CDR3 length equals 16 residues. CDR1 and CDR2 from the germline V gene are SGDLS and YYNGEE. The CDR3 loop reads CASSVAGRGGHNEQFF. The DNA of the CDR3 is TGTGCCAGCAGCGTAGCGGGGCGGGGAGGTCACAATGAGCAGTTCTTC. Full variable domain (missing parts from reference TRBV9 and TRBJ2-1): DSGVTQTPKHLITATGQRVTLRCSPRSGDLSVYWYQQSLDQGLQFLIQYYNGEERAKGNILERFSAQQFPDLHSELNLSSLELGDSALYFCASSVAGRGGHNEQFFGPGTRLTVL.

The chain uses TRBV7-2 and TRBJ2-3, with 8 bases aligning to TRBD1. J lost 4 bases, V lost 3 bases, and 6 bases had no gene match. The CDR3 length is 15 residues. The germline V gene has CDR1 SGHTA and CDR2 FQGNSA. CDR3 sequence reads: CASSFPGQVADTQYF. The CDR3 bases are TGTGCCAGCAGCTTCCCGGGACAGGTGGCAGATACGCAGTATTTT.

The chain carries TRBV27 and TRBJ2-5; maybe TRBD2 (7 bases). This CDR3 spans 15 amino acids. In germline, CDR1 is MNHEY, CDR2 SMNVEV (reference sequence). V was cut by 5 bases and J by 5 bases, with 18 bases left in between. For the CDR3, the DNA is TGTGCCAGCAGTGCTTATGGGGGGGGCGGCGAGACCCAGTACTTC. As protein: CASSAYGGGGETQYF.

The chain is built from TRBV5-1 and TRBJ2-6, with 7 bases that match TRBD1. This CDR3 region has 18 residues. The germline V gene has CDR1 SGHRS and CDR2 YFSETQ. V dropped 4 bases and J dropped 0; count of bases not matched to a gene: 10. The CDR3 DNA sequence: TGCGCCAGCAGCCCAACCGGGACAGAGAGCTCTGGGGCCAACGTCCTGACTTTC. Translation: CASSPTGTESSGANVLTF. Together with reference TRBV5-1 and TRBJ2-6, the CDR3 gives the full variable domain: KAGVTQTPRYLIKTRGQQVTLSCSPISGHRSVSWYQQTPGQGLQFLFEYFSETQRNKGNFPGRFSGRQFSNSRSEMNVSTLELGDSALYLCASSPTGTESSGANVLTFGAGSRLTVL.

CDR3: CASSRRSSTDTQYF. The CDR3 DNA follows: TGTGCCAGCTCACGCCGGAGTAGCACAGATACGCAGTATTTT. V and J are TRBV18 and TRBJ2-3; D gene unclear. Germline lookup yields CDR1 KGHSH and CDR2 LQKENI. This CDR3 is built from 14 residues. Trimming took 4 bases from V and 0 from J, leaving 8 bases between them.

This clone was seen a handful of times. The rearrangement joins TRBV5-6 to TRBJ1-1, with TRBD1 as a possible D gene (5 bases). V shed 4 bases and J shed 4 bases, with 17 bases lying between them. CDR1 and CDR2 from the germline V gene are SGHDT and YYEEEE. The CDR3 is 15 residues long. CDR3 sequence reads: CASSIDPRGGTEAFF. CDR3 in DNA: TGTGCCAGCAGCATCGACCCAAGGGGCGGCACTGAAGCTTTCTTT.

The V call is TRBV7-2, the J call TRBJ2-2; 13 bases match TRBD2. CDR1 and CDR2 (germline): SGHTA, FQGNSA. The CDR3 totals 14 residues. V was clipped by 8 bases and J by 4 bases; unmatched bases: 1. CDR3 sequence: CASGTSGATGELFF. CDR3 DNA: TGTGCCAGCGGGACTAGCGGGGCCACCGGGGAGCTGTTTTTT.

The chain joins TRBV20-1 to TRBJ2-2; no clear D gene. The CDR3 totals 11 residues. Germline V gives CDR1 DFQATT, CDR2 SNEGSKA (reference sequence). V lost 6 bases to trimming and J lost 2 bases, with 4 bases between them. The chain's CDR3 is CSAKNTGELFF. In nucleotides, the CDR3 is TGCAGTGCCAAAAACACCGGGGAGCTGTTTTTT.

J is TRBJ2-5 and V is TRBV10-1, with TRBD2 identical over 12 bases. The CDR3 has 15 residues. V gave up 4 bases and J gave up 4 bases; unmatched junction bases: 4. Germline V gene sequence: CDR1 WNHNN, CDR2 SYGVQD (reference sequence). In DNA, the CDR3 is TGCGCCAGCAGTGCACTAGCGGGGGGACGAGAGACCCAGTACTTC. It encodes CASSALAGGRETQYF.

The sample holds one count of this clone. This chain's CDR3 is CASNYGEGAWDEQFF. The CDR3 coding sequence is TGTGCCAGCAACTACGGGGAGGGAGCATGGGATGAGCAGTTCTTC. The chain has TRBV5-6 and TRBJ2-1; 7 bases agree with TRBD2. Trimming removed 6 bases from V and 8 bases from J; junction bases left unmatched: 14. Looked up from germline, CDR1 is SGHDT and CDR2 is YYEEEE. This CDR3 comprises 15 residues. Drawing the rest from reference TRBV5-6 and TRBJ2-1, the complete variable domain is DAGVTQSPTHLIKTRGQQVTLRCSPKSGHDTVSWYQQALGQGPQFIFQYYEEEERQRGNFPDRFSGHQFPNYSSELNVNALLLGDSALYLCASNYGEGAWDEQFFGPGTRLTVL.

CDR3 coding DNA: TGTGCCAGCTCACCACCGGACAGGGACGAGACCCAGTACTTC. The encoded protein is CASSPPDRDETQYF. The chain links TRBV18 to TRBJ2-5; 8 bases match TRBD1. CDR1 is KGHSH and CDR2 is LQKENI in the germline V gene. V trimming: 0 bases; J trimming: 5 bases; junction bases outside the gene matches: 2. CDR3 size: 14 residues.

The CDR3 nucleotides read TGCGCCTGCTCCAGGGGGGCTAGCACAGATACGCAGTATTTT. Amino acids: CACSRGASTDTQYF. V is TRBV5-1 and J is TRBJ2-3; tentatively, D is TRBD1 (7 bases). The germline V gene encodes CDR1 SGHRS and CDR2 YFSETQ. Trimming shortened V by 10 bases and J by 0 bases, and 15 bases separated the two germline ends. This CDR3 has 14 amino acids.

A word on this clone: Other DNA sequences in this sample translate to the same CDR3. This chain connects TRBV7-9 to TRBJ2-3, with D maybe TRBD1 (6 bases). Germline assignment: CDR1 SEHNR and CDR2 FQNEAQ (reference sequence). The CDR3 loop spans 14 amino acids. Deletions cut 2 bases from V and 0 bases from J, with 6 bases between. This CDR3 is CASSLTGSTDTQYF. DNA for the CDR3: TGTGCCAGCAGCTTAACAGGGAGCACAGATACGCAGTATTTT.

This chain joins TRBV29-1 and TRBJ2-6; the D gene is possibly TRBD1 (6 bases). This CDR3 contains 20 residues. The V end lost 6 bases, the J end lost 0 bases, and 27 bases lay between the germline ends. The V gene's germline CDR1 is SQVTM and CDR2 ANQGSEA. The CDR3 DNA follows: TGCAGCGTGCAACGCTACCATCCGGACAGCGTAAACTCTGGGGCCAACGTCCTGACTTTC. This gives the protein CSVQRYHPDSVNSGANVLTF.

This chain joins TRBV6-6 and TRBJ2-7, with D tentatively TRBD2 (6 bases). With 7 bases removed from V and 2 bases from J, the gap between germline ends came to 12 bases. Germline CDR1 and CDR2: MNHNY and SVGAGI (reference sequence). The CDR3 consists of 13 residues. The CDR3 DNA is TGTGCCAGCACCGAGGGACTTCCCTACGAGCAGTACTTC. Amino acid sequence: CASTEGLPYEQYF.

The chain uses TRBV11-2 and TRBJ2-7; 9 bases fit TRBD1. The CDR3 extends over 15 amino acids. Per the germline V gene, CDR1 is SGHAT and CDR2 is FQNNGV. The V segment lost 2 bases and the J segment 4 bases; nucleotides outside the gene matches: 6. In DNA form, the CDR3 reads TGTGCCAGCAGCTTATCTGACAGGGGGTGGTACGAGCAGTACTTC. Its protein is CASSLSDRGWYEQYF.

The V call is TRBV15, the J call TRBJ2-7; 8 bases are a match to TRBD1. Germline CDR1 is LNHNV and CDR2 is YYDKDF (reference sequence). Unmatched junction bases numbered 8, after V lost 3 bases and J lost 1 base. The CDR3 runs to 16 residues. The CDR3: CATSSPGTGKSYEQYF. The CDR3 nucleotides are TGTGCCACCAGCAGTCCCGGGACAGGCAAATCCTACGAGCAGTACTTC.

This rearrangement joins TRBV3-1 (or the pseudogene TRBV3-2) to TRBJ2-5; TRBD1 agrees at 7 bases. Germline CDR1 is LGHDT and CDR2 is YNNKEL (reference sequence). J lost 0 bases, V lost 2 bases, and 3 bases had no gene match. The CDR3 is 15 residues long. The CDR3, as DNA: TGTGCCAGCAGCCAAAAGACAGGGCACCAAGAGACCCAGTACTTC. Translation gives CASSQKTGHQETQYF.

This sequence joins TRBV3-1 (or the pseudogene TRBV3-2) and TRBJ1-6; D is unclear. V lost 1 base and J 8 bases, leaving 9 bases between the germline ends. CDR3 length: 14 amino acids. CDR1 is LGHDT, CDR2 YNNKEL, per germline (reference sequence). CDR3 bases: TGTGCCAGCAGCCAAGCCGCAGATTATTCACCCCTCCACTTT. As protein: CASSQAADYSPLHF.

This chain joins TRBV13 and TRBJ2-7, with TRBD1 matching 10 bases. The CDR3 contains 13 residues. The germline V gene has CDR1 PRHDT and CDR2 FYEKMQ (reference sequence). V was pared by 5 bases and J by 6 bases, with 4 bases of the junction left unmatched. The CDR3 here is CASSMDRGFEQYF. The CDR3 DNA reads as TGTGCCAGCAGCATGGACAGGGGGTTCGAGCAGTACTTC.

V usage is TRBV12-5 and J usage is TRBJ1-1; no clear D gene. With 1 base removed from V and 1 base from J, the gap between germline ends came to 4 bases. The CDR3 covers 13 residues. CDR1 and CDR2 (germline): LGHNT, FRNRAP. The CDR3, as DNA: TGTGCTAGTGGTTTGGGCAGGAACACTGAAGCTTTCTTT. Amino acid sequence: CASGLGRNTEAFF.

The rearrangement joins TRBV5-6 to TRBJ2-1, with a possible D match to TRBD2 (5 bases). The CDR3 contains 15 residues. Trimming stripped 2 bases from V and 6 bases from J, with 15 bases between. CDR1 and CDR2 (germline): SGHDT, YYEEEE. The CDR3 region has the DNA TGTGCCAGCAGCTTCTCGGGAAGGATCTCCAATGAGCAGTTCTTC. The encoded protein is CASSFSGRISNEQFF.

The V and J genes are TRBV24-1 and TRBJ2-3, with 10 nucleotides matching TRBD1. The CDR3 contains 16 residues. In germline, CDR1 is KGHDR, CDR2 SFDVKD. J gave up 1 base and V 4 bases, and 4 bases lay outside the gene matches. CDR3 amino acids: CATSDPGTGGTDTQYF. DNA of the CDR3: TGTGCCACCAGTGACCCCGGGACAGGGGGCACAGATACGCAGTATTTT.

The chain links TRBV9 to TRBJ1-4; 7 bases align to TRBD1. Germline V gene lookup returns CDR1 SGDLS and CDR2 YYNGEE. The J segment lost 4 bases and the V segment lost 0 bases, leaving 3 bases of the junction unmatched. The CDR3 sequence is 15 residues long. The CDR3 region is CASSVGDRHNEKLFF. The CDR3 DNA reads as TGTGCCAGCAGCGTAGGGGACAGACATAATGAAAAACTGTTTTTT.

The chain carries TRBV24-1 and TRBJ2-7; 8 positions match TRBD1. This CDR3 comprises 14 residues. V was clipped by 1 base and J by 4 bases; unmatched bases: 2. Germline lookup yields CDR1 KGHDR and CDR2 SFDVKD. The CDR3 sequence: CATSDLRTGYEQYF. The CDR3 region has the DNA TGTGCCACCAGTGATTTACGGACAGGGTACGAGCAGTACTTC.